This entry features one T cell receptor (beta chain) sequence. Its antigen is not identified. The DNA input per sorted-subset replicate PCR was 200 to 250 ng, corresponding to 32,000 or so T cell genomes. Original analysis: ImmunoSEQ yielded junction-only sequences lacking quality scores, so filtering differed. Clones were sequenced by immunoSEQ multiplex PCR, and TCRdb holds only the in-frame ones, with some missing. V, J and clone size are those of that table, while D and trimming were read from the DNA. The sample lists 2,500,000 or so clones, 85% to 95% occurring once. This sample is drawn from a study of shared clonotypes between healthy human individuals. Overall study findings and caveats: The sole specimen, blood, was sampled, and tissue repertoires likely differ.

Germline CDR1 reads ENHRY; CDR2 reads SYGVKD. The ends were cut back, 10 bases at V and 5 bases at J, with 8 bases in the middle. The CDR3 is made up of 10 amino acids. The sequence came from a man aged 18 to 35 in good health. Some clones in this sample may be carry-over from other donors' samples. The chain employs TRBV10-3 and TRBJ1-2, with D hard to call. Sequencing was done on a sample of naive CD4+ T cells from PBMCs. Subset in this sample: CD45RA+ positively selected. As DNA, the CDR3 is TGTGCCACCCAGACTTATGGCTACACCTTC. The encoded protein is CATQTYGYTF.